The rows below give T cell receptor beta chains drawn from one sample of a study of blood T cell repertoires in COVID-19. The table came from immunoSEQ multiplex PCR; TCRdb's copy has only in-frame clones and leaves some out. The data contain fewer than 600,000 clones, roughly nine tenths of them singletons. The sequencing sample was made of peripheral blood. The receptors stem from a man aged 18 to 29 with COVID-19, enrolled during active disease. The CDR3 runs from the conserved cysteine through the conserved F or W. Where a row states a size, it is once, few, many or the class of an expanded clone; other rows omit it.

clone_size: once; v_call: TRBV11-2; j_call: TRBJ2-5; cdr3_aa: CASSLGRQFQETQYF
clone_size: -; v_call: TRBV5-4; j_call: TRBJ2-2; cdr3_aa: CASGSRTGELFF
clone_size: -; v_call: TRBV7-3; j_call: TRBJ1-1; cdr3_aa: CASSSQTGEAFF
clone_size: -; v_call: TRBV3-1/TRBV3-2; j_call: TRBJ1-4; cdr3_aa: CASSPTRRSEKLFF
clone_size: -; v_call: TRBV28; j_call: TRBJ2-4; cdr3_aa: CASRGTGQKNIQYF
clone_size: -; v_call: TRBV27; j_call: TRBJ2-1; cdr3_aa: CASSLWGLGRNEQFF
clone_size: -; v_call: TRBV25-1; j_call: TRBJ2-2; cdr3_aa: CASRKREAGELFF
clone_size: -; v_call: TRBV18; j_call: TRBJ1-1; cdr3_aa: CASSPNPTGGNTEAFF
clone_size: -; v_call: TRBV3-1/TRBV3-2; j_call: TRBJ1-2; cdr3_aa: CASSPTGDYGYTF
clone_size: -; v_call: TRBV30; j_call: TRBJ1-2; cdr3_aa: CACTTGTDGYTF
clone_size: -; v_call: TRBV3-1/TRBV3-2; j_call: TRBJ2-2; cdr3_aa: CASSRPGELFF